Below are 13 T cell receptor beta chains sequenced from a single sample in a study of blood T cell repertoires in COVID-19 (dated by TCRdb to 2020 to 2022). Library preparation employed the immunoSEQ multiplex PCR assay. In its TCRdb copy, this immuneACCESS table keeps in-frame sequences only and misses some clones. Where compared with another copy, unresolved V genes explain less than half of these, and the others have no known cause. The sample data list 300,000 to 350,000 clones, and around 90% of these were observed just once. The ten largest clonotypes hold about 3.5% of the sample. The sequenced sample was peripheral blood. The origin of the receptors is a woman under 30 who had recovered from COVID-19.

The chain combines TRBV18 with TRBJ1-5; TRBD1 agrees at 7 bases. From germline, CDR1 is KGHSH and CDR2 LQKENI. The J segment lost 2 bases and the V segment lost 3 bases, leaving 4 bases of the junction unmatched. The CDR3 extends over 15 amino acids. The CDR3 DNA sequence: TGTGCCAGCTCACCGGCAGGGGGAGGCAATCAGCCCCAGCATTTT. Translation gives CASSPAGGGNQPQHF.

The chain has TRBV24-1 and TRBJ2-3; the match to TRBD2 covers 11 bases. Per the germline V gene, CDR1 is KGHDR and CDR2 is SFDVKD. The trim removed 6 bases at V and 7 bases at J, leaving 20 bases unmatched. The CDR3 sequence is 19 residues long. The CDR3 loop reads CATSTNRLAGRDTQHTQYF. CDR3 DNA sequence: TGTGCCACCAGTACTAACCGACTAGCGGGAAGAGATACCCAACATACGCAGTATTTT.

V usage is TRBV12-5 and J usage is TRBJ1-1; D gene uncertain. Germline assignment: CDR1 LGHNT and CDR2 FRNRAP. CDR3 length: 14 residues. V was clipped by 2 bases and J by 1 base, with 8 bases between them. The CDR3 sequence: CASGLTASNTEAFF. The CDR3 region has the DNA TGTGCTAGTGGTTTGACAGCATCGAACACTGAAGCTTTCTTT.

This clone was seen only a few times. This chain uses TRBV6-5 with TRBJ1-5, with a weak D call TRBD1 (5 bases). Germline CDR1 reads MNHEY; CDR2 reads SVGAGI. Trimming cost V 0 bases and J 6 bases, with 9 bases left between them. The CDR3 runs 14 residues. The CDR3 nucleotides read TGTGCCAGCAGTTACTCAGGAAGGGGTCAGCCCCAGCATTTT. This codes for CASSYSGRGQPQHF.

The chain employs TRBV10-2 and TRBJ2-1; possible D gene TRBD1, 8 bases. CDR1 is WSHSY, CDR2 SAAADI, per germline. The CDR3 runs 15 residues. V lost 6 bases and J lost 3, with 15 bases in between. The CDR3 reads CASREQGDYYNEQFF. The CDR3 DNA reads as TGCGCCAGCAGGGAACAGGGGGACTACTACAATGAGCAGTTCTTC.

This clone was counted a few times. The chain recombines TRBV19 with TRBJ1-4; 8 bases line up with TRBD1. This CDR3 has 15 residues. With V trimmed by 8 bases and J by 4 bases, 9 bases remained unmatched. From germline, CDR1 is LNHDA and CDR2 SQIVND (reference sequence). CDR3 sequence reads: CASQDRAGVNEKLFF. Written as DNA, the CDR3 is TGTGCCAGTCAGGACAGGGCGGGAGTTAATGAAAAACTGTTTTTT.

This chain connects TRBV25-1 to TRBJ1-2; D perhaps matches TRBD1 (5 bases). In germline, CDR1 is MGHDK, CDR2 SYGVNS. The CDR3 runs to 14 residues. V was cut by 3 bases and J by 8 bases, with 16 bases left in between. CDR3 sequence: CASSDGGYLYGYTF. CDR3 sequence (DNA): TGTGCCAGCAGTGATGGGGGGTACCTATACGGCTACACCTTC.

V gene TRBV5-6 combines with J gene TRBJ2-2; 10 bases are a match to TRBD1. The CDR3 contains 17 residues. Looked up from germline, CDR1 is SGHDT and CDR2 is YYEEEE. Trimming at V came to 1 base and at J to 1 base, leaving 4 bases not matched to a gene. The CDR3 bases are TGTGCCAGCAGCTTGTTGGGGACAGGGGTGAACACCGGGGAGCTGTTTTTT. Protein sequence: CASSLLGTGVNTGELFF.

The chain links TRBV7-2 to TRBJ2-3; 9 bases are shared with TRBD2. Germline trimming cut 7 bases from V and 4 bases from J; bases unmatched to any gene: 15. Per germline, CDR1 SGHTA and CDR2 FQGNSA. This CDR3 contains 17 residues. CDR3 amino acids: CASTPEIAGGPADTQYF. In DNA form, the CDR3 reads TGTGCCAGCACCCCAGAAATCGCGGGAGGGCCCGCAGATACGCAGTATTTT.

The rearrangement joins TRBV11-3 to TRBJ2-5; D is perhaps TRBD2 (6 bases). Germline CDR1 is SGHNT and CDR2 is YENEEA. The CDR3 spans 14 residues. V shed 6 bases and J shed 6 bases, with 17 bases lying between them. The CDR3 spells CASSSTRGAQTQYF. CDR3 DNA: TGTGCCAGCAGTTCAACGCGCGGGGCGCAGACCCAGTACTTC.

J is TRBJ2-3 and V is TRBV7-2; a possible D gene is TRBD2 (6 bases). Germline values: CDR1 SGHTA, CDR2 FQGNSA. The V end was cut by 7 bases, the J end by 1 base, with 15 bases between. The CDR3 runs to 15 residues. In DNA, the CDR3 is TGTGCCAGCACCTTCGACGGAGGGGGCACAGATACGCAGTATTTT. Its protein is CASTFDGGGTDTQYF.

The genes are TRBV12-3 or TRBV12-4 and TRBJ1-5; TRBD1 matches 7 bases. Trimming removed 6 bases from V and 6 bases from J; junction bases left unmatched: 2. The CDR3 sequence is 12 residues long. CDR3 bases: TGTGCCAGCAGGCGGGACAGTCAGCCCCAGCATTTT. This encodes CASRRDSQPQHF.

This chain uses TRBV6-2 or TRBV6-3 with TRBJ2-2; maybe TRBD2 (5 bases). Per the germline V gene, CDR1 is MNHEY and CDR2 is SVGEGT. This CDR3 spans 15 amino acids. The V gene lost 4 bases and the J gene lost 4 bases, with 13 bases spanning the gap. This chain's CDR3 is CASSSSSGATGELFF. The CDR3 coding sequence is TGTGCCAGCAGTTCCTCGAGCGGAGCCACCGGGGAGCTGTTTTTT.